Here is one TCR beta chain with its context. The record originates from a study of blood T cells in healthy people across ages. With a J-beta primer mix and a sample-barcoded 5' primer, a second PCR ran roughly 7 to 11 cycles. TCRdb re-analysed the 5' RACE reads in MiXCR, keeping a single row per CDR3 protein. Seen here are about 600,000 distinct CDR3 sequences, 40% to 55% observed once, and the top ten hold 20% to 25%. Total RNA amounts of at least 5 micrograms were extracted per sample. The sequencing sample was made of blood. The source is an older man in good health.

CDR3 nucleotides: TGTGCCAGCAGCTTTTCTGGGACAGGGGTTGTCGAGCAGTACTTC. It is translated as CASSFSGTGVVEQYF. This chain links TRBV7-2 with TRBJ2-4, with 10 bases that match TRBD1. The assigned J gene may be wrong: the sequence end matches TRBJ2-7 better. The CDR3 consists of 15 residues. Germline V gene data show CDR1 as SGHTA and CDR2 as FQGNSA.